Detailed here is one TCR beta chain. Its antigen remains unidentified. The data stem from a study of identical twins. Study findings and constraints: Twins' excess sharing was less marked for out-of-frame beta sequences. The more abundant beta clonotypes in cord blood had fewer insertions, and memory repertoires did not show this.

TCRdb re-called the 5' RACE reads with MiXCR, one entry per CDR3 protein. The table records hundreds of thousands of distinct CDR3 sequences, 5.5% to 6.5% of them present only once. Germline trimming cut 4 bases from V and 7 bases from J; bases unmatched to any gene: 12. The germline V gene has CDR1 KGHDR and CDR2 SFDVKD. This CDR3 has 18 residues. Material for sequencing was naive T cells sorted from blood. This TCR was recovered from a man aged 18 to 35 in good health. The genes are TRBV24-1 and TRBJ2-1, with 13 nucleotides matching TRBD2. In DNA, the CDR3 is TGTGCCACCAGTGAACCCGCCTTTGGGACTAGCGGGATTAATGAGCAGTTCTTC. This codes for CATSEPAFGTSGINEQFF.